What follows describes a single T cell receptor beta chain. V lost 5 bases to trimming and J lost 0 bases, with 15 bases between them. This CDR3 is 16 amino acids long. The germline V gene encodes CDR1 SGHVS and CDR2 FNYEAQ. The sample is drawn from a study of blood T cells in healthy people across ages. The second PCR ran about 6 to 12 cycles with a sample-barcoded 5' primer and J-beta primers. A single record per CDR3 protein comes from TCRdb applying MiXCR to the 5' RACE reads. This table has about 1 million distinct CDR3 sequences, more than 35% appearing once. The chain employs TRBV7-6 and TRBJ2-3, with D possibly matching TRBD1 (6 bases). Sequencing was done on a sample of blood. The TCR was taken from a woman aged 55-70 years in good health. The CDR3 reads CASSPRTAASTDTQYF. DNA for the CDR3: TGTGCCAGCAGCCCCCGGACAGCCGCTAGCACAGATACGCAGTATTTT.